This passage covers 17 T cell receptor beta chains from one sample sequenced in a study of blood T cell repertoires in COVID-19. The protocol was immunoSEQ multiplex PCR, while the TCRdb copy is restricted to in-frame clones and leaves out a portion. The data show hundreds of thousands of clones, 83% seen once. Input material: peripheral blood. The origin of the receptors is a young woman with COVID-19, enrolled during active disease.

This chain joins TRBV19 and TRBJ2-2; the match to TRBD2 covers 13 bases. CDR1 LNHDA and CDR2 SQIVND come from the germline V gene (reference sequence). The CDR3 covers 21 residues. Trimming removed 3 bases from V and 3 bases from J; junction bases left unmatched: 16. As DNA, the CDR3 is TGTGCCAGTAGTATTGGGGGCCGGGGACTAGCGGGATCCCCCTACACCGGGGAGCTGTTTTTT. This codes for CASSIGGRGLAGSPYTGELFF.

This clone was counted only a few times. The V and J genes are TRBV10-1 and TRBJ2-7, with a tentative D call TRBD1 (6 bases). Germline V CDR1 and CDR2: WNHNN, SYGVQD (reference sequence). V lost 6 bases, J lost 0 bases, and 9 bases lay in between. This CDR3 comprises 13 residues. CDR3 sequence (DNA): TGCGCCAGCAGAAGGGACAACTCCTACGAGCAGTACTTC. It codes for CASRRDNSYEQYF.

This chain uses TRBV15 with TRBJ2-5; the D gene is possibly TRBD1 (6 bases). V was clipped by 3 bases and J by 4 bases, with 18 bases between them. The germline gives CDR1 LNHNV, CDR2 YYDKDF (reference sequence). CDR3 length equals 16 residues. The CDR3 DNA reads TGTGCCACCAGCAGGGGGGATCAGGACAGTCGAGAGACCCAGTACTTC. Its translation: CATSRGDQDSRETQYF.

The chain recombines TRBV20-1 with TRBJ1-1; TRBD1 might be the D (6 bases). The CDR3 length is 14 residues. V dropped 3 bases and J dropped 8 bases, with 19 bases sitting between them. CDR1 DFQATT and CDR2 SNEGSKA come from the germline V gene (reference sequence). The CDR3: CSASYYPQGTEAFF. The CDR3 DNA reads as TGCAGTGCTAGTTATTATCCTCAGGGGACCGAAGCTTTCTTT.

V usage is TRBV2 and J usage is TRBJ2-7, with 7 bases that match TRBD2. The V and J ends lost 5 bases and 0 bases, in that order; junction bases with no gene match: 4. The length of the CDR3 is 14 residues. The germline gives CDR1 SNHLY, CDR2 FYNNEI. CDR3 nucleotide sequence: TGTGCCAGCAGTTACGGGGGGAGCTCCTACGAGCAGTACTTC. It specifies CASSYGGSSYEQYF.

This chain joins TRBV4-1 and TRBJ1-1; D gene uncertain. In germline, CDR1 is MGHRA, CDR2 YSYEKL. The CDR3 contains 15 residues. The V and J ends lost 2 bases and 5 bases respectively, with 15 bases between them. The CDR3 reads CASSQPEGGGTEAFF. In nucleotides, the CDR3 is TGCGCCAGCAGCCAACCCGAGGGAGGAGGGACTGAAGCTTTCTTT.

The chain employs TRBV30 and TRBJ1-1; D is undetermined. Germline loops: CDR1 GTSNPN, CDR2 SVGIG (reference sequence). Trimming stripped 4 bases from V and 1 base from J, with 10 bases between. The CDR3 spans 13 residues. The DNA of the CDR3 is TGTGCCTGGAAACTGCGGGGGAACACTGAAGCTTTCTTT. Its protein product is CAWKLRGNTEAFF.

This chain uses TRBV6-2 or TRBV6-3 with TRBJ2-7, with D perhaps matching TRBD2 (6 bases). The V gene's germline CDR1 is MNHEY and CDR2 SVGEGT. CDR3 length: 13 residues. Trimming removed 5 bases at V and 6 bases at J, with 14 bases between. In nucleotides, the CDR3 is TGTGCCAGCAGTCCAGGCGGGGACTCCGAGCAGTACTTC. This codes for CASSPGGDSEQYF.

V gene TRBV7-7 combines with J gene TRBJ2-2; TRBD2 might be the D (6 bases). Germline loops: CDR1 SSHAT, CDR2 FNYEAQ (reference sequence). The length of the CDR3 is 16 residues. The V end lost 0 bases, the J end lost 0 bases, and 8 bases lay between the germline ends. The CDR3 coding sequence is TGTGCCAGCAGCTTAGCTGCGGGACCGAACACCGGGGAGCTGTTTTTT. This codes for CASSLAAGPNTGELFF.

The chain uses TRBV6-2 or TRBV6-3 and TRBJ2-1, with 11 nucleotides matching TRBD2. The CDR3 length is 16 residues. Germline V CDR1 and CDR2: MNHEY, SVGEGT. V trimming: 2 bases; J trimming: 3 bases; junction bases outside the gene matches: 3. The CDR3 sequence: CASSYPLAGDYNEQFF. CDR3 bases: TGTGCCAGCAGTTACCCACTAGCGGGAGACTACAATGAGCAGTTCTTC.

A single count supports this clone. This chain links TRBV28 with TRBJ1-4; 7 positions match TRBD1. This CDR3 region has 16 residues. V lost 5 bases to trimming and J lost 3 bases; unmatched junction nucleotides: 9. CDR1 and CDR2 from the germline V gene are MDHEN and SYDVKM. DNA of the CDR3: TGTGCCAGCAGTCCGTCCGGGACAGTCCCTAATGAAAAACTGTTTTTT. Residues: CASSPSGTVPNEKLFF.

The chain is built from TRBV4-3 and TRBJ1-6, with D perhaps TRBD1 (6 bases). The CDR3 covers 14 residues. Germline loops: CDR1 LGHNA, CDR2 YSLEER. V lost 3 bases and J 7 bases, leaving 10 bases between the germline ends. CDR3 in DNA: TGCGCCAGCAGCCATGGGGGCGAGAATTCACCCCTCCACTTT. It yields the protein CASSHGGENSPLHF.

V gene TRBV19 combines with J gene TRBJ1-5; no definite D call. The V gene lost 4 bases and the J gene lost 1 base, with 5 bases spanning the gap. The germline CDR1 and CDR2 sequences are LNHDA and SQIVND (reference sequence). CDR3 length: 13 amino acids. This chain's CDR3 is CASSTGSNQPQHF. The DNA for the CDR3 is TGTGCCAGTAGTACGGGGAGCAATCAGCCCCAGCATTTT.

This chain links TRBV29-1 with TRBJ2-7; a possible D gene is TRBD2 (6 bases). Germline V gene lookup returns CDR1 SQVTM and CDR2 ANQGSEA. This CDR3 is built from 16 residues. The V end lost 0 bases, the J end lost 0 bases, and 15 bases lay between the germline ends. The CDR3 spells CSVEEYGLAASYEQYF. The CDR3, as DNA: TGCAGCGTTGAAGAGTACGGATTAGCGGCCTCCTACGAGCAGTACTTC.

This clone came up a few times. V and J are TRBV4-3 and TRBJ1-5; D is uncertain. V was shortened by 1 base and J by 9 bases, with 13 bases between the two germline ends. There are 14 residues in the CDR3. Per the germline V gene, CDR1 is LGHNA and CDR2 is YSLEER. CDR3 in DNA: TGCGCCAGCAGCCAAGGCGTCGTCGGTCGGCCCCAGCATTTT. Amino acid sequence: CASSQGVVGRPQHF.

The genes are TRBV4-3 and TRBJ2-1; 12 bases map to TRBD2. CDR1 and CDR2 (germline): LGHNA, YSLEER. After removal of 1 base from V and 0 bases from J, the junction contained 7 bases not matched to a gene. The CDR3 runs 19 residues. The CDR3 DNA reads as TGCGCCAGCAGCCAAGGGCTAGCGGGAGGGCCGAGCTCCTACAATGAGCAGTTCTTC. Translating gives CASSQGLAGGPSSYNEQFF.

The CDR3 sequence is CSVARSGVYNEQFF. The CDR3 DNA sequence: TGCAGCGTTGCCCGATCGGGGGTCTACAATGAGCAGTTCTTC. The genes are TRBV29-1 and TRBJ2-1; a weak D match, TRBD2 (6 bases). Trimming left V 4 bases short and J 3 bases short, with 13 bases between. Germline-derived CDR1 and CDR2 are SQVTM and ANQGSEA. The CDR3 covers 14 residues.